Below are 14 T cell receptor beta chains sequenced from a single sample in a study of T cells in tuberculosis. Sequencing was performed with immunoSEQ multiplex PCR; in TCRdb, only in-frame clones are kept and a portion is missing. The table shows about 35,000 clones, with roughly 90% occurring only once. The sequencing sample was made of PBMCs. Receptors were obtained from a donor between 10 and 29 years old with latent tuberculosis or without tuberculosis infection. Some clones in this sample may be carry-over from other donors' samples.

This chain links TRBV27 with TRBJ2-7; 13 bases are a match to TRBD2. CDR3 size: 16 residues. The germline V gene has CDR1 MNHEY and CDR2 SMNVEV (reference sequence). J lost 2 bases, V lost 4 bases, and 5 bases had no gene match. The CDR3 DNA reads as TGTGCCAGCAGTTACTCACTAGCGGGAGGGCCCTACGAGCAGTACTTC. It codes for CASSYSLAGGPYEQYF.

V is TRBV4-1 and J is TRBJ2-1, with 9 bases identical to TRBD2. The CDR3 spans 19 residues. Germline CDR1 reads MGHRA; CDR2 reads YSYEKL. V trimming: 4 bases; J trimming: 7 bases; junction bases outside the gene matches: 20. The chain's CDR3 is CASSRDPRQVASGKNEQFF. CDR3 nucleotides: TGCGCCAGCAGCCGAGACCCTCGACAGGTGGCTAGCGGGAAAAATGAGCAGTTCTTC.

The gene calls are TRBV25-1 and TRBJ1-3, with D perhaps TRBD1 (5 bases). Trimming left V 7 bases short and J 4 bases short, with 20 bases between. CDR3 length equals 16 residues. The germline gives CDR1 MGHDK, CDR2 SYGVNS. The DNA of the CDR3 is TGTGCCAGCATTGGAGATACTGGGGCAGTAGGAAACACCATATATTTT. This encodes CASIGDTGAVGNTIYF. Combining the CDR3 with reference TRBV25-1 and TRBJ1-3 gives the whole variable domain EADIYQTPRYLVIGTGKKITLECSQTMGHDKMYWYQQDPGMELHLIHYSYGVNSTEKGDLSSESTVSRIRTEHFPLTLESARPSHTSQYLCASIGDTGAVGNTIYFGEGSWLTVV.

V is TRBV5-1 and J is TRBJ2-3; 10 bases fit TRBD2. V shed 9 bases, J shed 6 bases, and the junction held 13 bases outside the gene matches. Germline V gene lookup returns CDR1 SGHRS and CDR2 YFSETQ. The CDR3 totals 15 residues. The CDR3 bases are TGCGCCACGGGGAGTAGCGGGGGGCCCCAGGATACGCAGTATTTT. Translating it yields CATGSSGGPQDTQYF.

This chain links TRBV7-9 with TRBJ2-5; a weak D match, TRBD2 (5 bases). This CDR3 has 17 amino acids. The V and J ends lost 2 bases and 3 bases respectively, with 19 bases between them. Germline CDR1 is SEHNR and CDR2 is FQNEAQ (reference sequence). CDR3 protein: CASSLRIAAEKKETQYF. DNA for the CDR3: TGTGCCAGCAGCTTAAGAATAGCAGCGGAGAAAAAAGAGACCCAGTACTTC. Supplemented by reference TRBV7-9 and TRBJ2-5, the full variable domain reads DTGVSQNPRHKITKRGQNVTFRCDPISEHNRLYWYRQTLGQGPEFLTYFQNEAQLEKSRLLSDRFSAERPKGSFSTLEIQRTEQGDSAMYLCASSLRIAAEKKETQYFGPGTRLLVL.

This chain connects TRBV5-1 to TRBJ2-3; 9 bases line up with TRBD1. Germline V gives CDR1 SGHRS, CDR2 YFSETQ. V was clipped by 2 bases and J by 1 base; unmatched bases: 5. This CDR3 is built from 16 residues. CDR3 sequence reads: CASSFGTGLGTDTQYF. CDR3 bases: TGCGCCAGCAGCTTCGGGACAGGGCTGGGCACAGATACGCAGTATTTT.

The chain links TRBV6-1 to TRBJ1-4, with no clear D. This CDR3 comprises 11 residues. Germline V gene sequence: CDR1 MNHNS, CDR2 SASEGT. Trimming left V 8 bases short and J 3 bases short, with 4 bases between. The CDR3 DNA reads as TGTGCCAGCCGGGCTAATGAAAAACTGTTTTTT. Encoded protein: CASRANEKLFF.

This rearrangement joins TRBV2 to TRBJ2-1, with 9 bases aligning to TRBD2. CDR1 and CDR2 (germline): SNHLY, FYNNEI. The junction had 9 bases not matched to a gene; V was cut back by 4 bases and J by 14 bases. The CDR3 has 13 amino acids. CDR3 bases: TGTGCCAGCAGTGTCGGACTAGCGCCGATGAAGTTCTTC. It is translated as CASSVGLAPMKFF.

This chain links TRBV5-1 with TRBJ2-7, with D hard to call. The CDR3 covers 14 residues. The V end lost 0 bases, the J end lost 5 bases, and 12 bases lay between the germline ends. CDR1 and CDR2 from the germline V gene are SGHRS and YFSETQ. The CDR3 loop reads CASSLGGQSDEQYF. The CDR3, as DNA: TGCGCCAGCAGCTTGGGAGGTCAGAGCGACGAGCAGTACTTC.

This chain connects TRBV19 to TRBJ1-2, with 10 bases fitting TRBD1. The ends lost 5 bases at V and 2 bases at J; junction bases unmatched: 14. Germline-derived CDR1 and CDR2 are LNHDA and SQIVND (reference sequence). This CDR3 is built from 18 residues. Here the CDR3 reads CASSPEGGRTGGNYGYTF. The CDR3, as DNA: TGTGCCAGTAGTCCCGAAGGAGGTAGGACAGGGGGGAACTATGGCTACACCTTC. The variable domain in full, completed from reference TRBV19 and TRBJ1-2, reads DGGITQSPKYLFRKEGQNVTLSCEQNLNHDAMYWYRQDPGQGLRLIYYSQIVNDFQKGDIAEGYSVSREKKESFPLTVTSAQKNPTAFYLCASSPEGGRTGGNYGYTFGSGTRLTVV.

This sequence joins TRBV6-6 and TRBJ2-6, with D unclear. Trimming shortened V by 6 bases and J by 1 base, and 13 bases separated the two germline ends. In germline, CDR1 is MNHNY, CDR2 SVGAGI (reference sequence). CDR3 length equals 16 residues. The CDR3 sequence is CASSENIWSGANVLTF. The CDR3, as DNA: TGTGCCAGCAGCGAAAACATATGGTCTGGGGCCAACGTCCTGACTTTC.

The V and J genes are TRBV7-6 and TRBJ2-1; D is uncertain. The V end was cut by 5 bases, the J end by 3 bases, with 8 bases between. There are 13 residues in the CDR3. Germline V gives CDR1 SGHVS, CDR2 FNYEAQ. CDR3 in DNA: TGTGCCAGCAGCACCGACAACTACAATGAGCAGTTCTTC. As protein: CASSTDNYNEQFF.

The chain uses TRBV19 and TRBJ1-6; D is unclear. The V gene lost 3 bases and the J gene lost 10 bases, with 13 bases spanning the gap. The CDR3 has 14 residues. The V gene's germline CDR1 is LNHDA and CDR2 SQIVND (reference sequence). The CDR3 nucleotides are TGTGCCAGTAGTATTGTGGGGTCGGGGTCACCCCTCCACTTT. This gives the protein CASSIVGSGSPLHF.

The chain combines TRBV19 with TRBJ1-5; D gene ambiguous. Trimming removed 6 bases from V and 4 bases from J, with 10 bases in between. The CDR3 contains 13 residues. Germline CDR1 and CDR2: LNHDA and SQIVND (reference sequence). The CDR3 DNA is TGTGCCAGTAGCCCGAGCATGAATCAGCCCCAGCATTTT. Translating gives CASSPSMNQPQHF.